Given below is one TCR beta chain in context. Its antigen is still unknown. This sample stems from a study of chemoradiotherapy in HPV16-positive cancers. Study context: A couple of HPV16-positive patients' cells yielded candidate HPV-specific clones and common motifs. Findings and limits, study-wide: Better recurrence-free survival went with HPV-responsive T-cell expansion in HPV16-positive patients. HPV-specific T cells were functionally defined from only a couple of HPV16-positive patients.

The table came from immunoSEQ multiplex PCR; TCRdb's copy has only in-frame clones and leaves some out. The sample contains about 24,000 clones, about 90% of which appear only once. The CDR3 runs 19 residues. The V end lost 5 bases, the J end lost 1 base, and 24 bases lay between the germline ends. CDR1 SEHNR and CDR2 FQNEAQ come from the germline V gene (reference sequence). Over chemoradiotherapy, repertoires were sampled more than once. The receptor comes from a human donor with HPV-associated anogenital cancer. The V gene is TRBV7-9, the J gene TRBJ2-4; possible D gene TRBD2, 6 bases. Sequencing used blood, obtained from a patient who underwent chemoradiotherapy. For the CDR3, the DNA is TGTGCCAGCAGCCAGACCTCTTACGCGGGGAGTGAGGCCAAAAACATTCAGTACTTC. Its translation is CASSQTSYAGSEAKNIQYF.